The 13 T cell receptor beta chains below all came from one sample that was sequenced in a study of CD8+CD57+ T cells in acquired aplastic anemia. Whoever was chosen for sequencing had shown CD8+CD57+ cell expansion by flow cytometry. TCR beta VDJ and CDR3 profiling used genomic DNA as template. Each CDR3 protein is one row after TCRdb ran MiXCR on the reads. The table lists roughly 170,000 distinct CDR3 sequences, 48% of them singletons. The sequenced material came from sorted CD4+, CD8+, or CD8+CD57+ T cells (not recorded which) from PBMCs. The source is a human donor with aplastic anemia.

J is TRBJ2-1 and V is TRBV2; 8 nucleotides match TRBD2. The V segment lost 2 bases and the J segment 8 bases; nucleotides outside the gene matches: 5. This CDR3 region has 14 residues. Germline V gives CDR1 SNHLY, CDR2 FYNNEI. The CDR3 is CASSETTSVHEQFF. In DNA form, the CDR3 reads TGTGCCAGCAGTGAAACGACTAGCGTGCATGAGCAGTTCTTC. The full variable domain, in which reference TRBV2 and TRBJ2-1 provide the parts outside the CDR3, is EPEVTQTPSHQVTQMGQEVILRCVPISNHLYFYWYRQILGQKVEFLVSFYNNEISEKSEIFDDQFSVERPDGSNFTLKIRSTKLEDSAMYFCASSETTSVHEQFFGPGTRLTVL.

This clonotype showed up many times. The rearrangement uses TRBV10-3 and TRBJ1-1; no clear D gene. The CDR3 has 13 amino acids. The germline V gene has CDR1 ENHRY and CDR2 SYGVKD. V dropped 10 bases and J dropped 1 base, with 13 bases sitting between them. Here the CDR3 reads CATIERGNTEAFF. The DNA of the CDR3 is TGTGCCACCATAGAACGGGGGAACACTGAAGCTTTCTTT.

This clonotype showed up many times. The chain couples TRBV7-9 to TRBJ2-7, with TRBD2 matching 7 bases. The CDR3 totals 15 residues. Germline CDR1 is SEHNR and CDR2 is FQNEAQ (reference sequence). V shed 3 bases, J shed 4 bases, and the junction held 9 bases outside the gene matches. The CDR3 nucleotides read TGTGCCAGCAGCTTGCGACTAGCTACCATTTACGAGCAGTACTTC. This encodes CASSLRLATIYEQYF.

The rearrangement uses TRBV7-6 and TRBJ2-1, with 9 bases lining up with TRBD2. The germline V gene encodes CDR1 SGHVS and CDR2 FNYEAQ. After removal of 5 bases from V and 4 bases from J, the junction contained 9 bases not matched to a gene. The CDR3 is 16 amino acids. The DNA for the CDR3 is TGTGCCAGCAGCCTCCGACTAGCGGTACAGTACAATGAGCAGTTCTTC. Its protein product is CASSLRLAVQYNEQFF. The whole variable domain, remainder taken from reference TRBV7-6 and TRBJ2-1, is GAGVSQSPRYKVTKRGQDVALRCDPISGHVSLYWYRQALGQGPEFLTYFNYEAQQDKSGLPNDRFSAERPEGSISTLTIQRTEQRDSAMYRCASSLRLAVQYNEQFFGPGTRLTVL.

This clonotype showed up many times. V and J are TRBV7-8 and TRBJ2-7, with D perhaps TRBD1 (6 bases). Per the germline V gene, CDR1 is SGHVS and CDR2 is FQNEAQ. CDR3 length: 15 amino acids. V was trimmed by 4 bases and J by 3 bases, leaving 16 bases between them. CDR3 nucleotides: TGTGCCAGCAGCTCTCCAGGGGTTATCCTCTACGAGCAGTACTTC. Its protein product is CASSSPGVILYEQYF.

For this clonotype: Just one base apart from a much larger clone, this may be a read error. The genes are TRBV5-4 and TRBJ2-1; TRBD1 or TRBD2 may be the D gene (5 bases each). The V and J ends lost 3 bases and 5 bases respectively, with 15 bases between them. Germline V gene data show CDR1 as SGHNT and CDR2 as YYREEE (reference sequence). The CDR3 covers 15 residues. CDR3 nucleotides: TGTGCCAGCAGCTCTCGGGGCAGGGCTAACAATGAGCAGTTCTTC. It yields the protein CASSSRGRANNEQFF.

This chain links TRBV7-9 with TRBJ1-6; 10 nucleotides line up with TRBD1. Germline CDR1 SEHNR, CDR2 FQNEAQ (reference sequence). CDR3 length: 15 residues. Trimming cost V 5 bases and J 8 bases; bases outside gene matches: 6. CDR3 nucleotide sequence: TGTGCCAGCAGCGGGGACAGGGGCTTCGATTCACCCCTCCACTTT. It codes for CASSGDRGFDSPLHF. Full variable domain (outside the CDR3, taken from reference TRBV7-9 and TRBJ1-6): DTGVSQNPRHKITKRGQNVTFRCDPISEHNRLYWYRQTLGQGPEFLTYFQNEAQLEKSRLLSDRFSAERPKGSFSTLEIQRTEQGDSAMYLCASSGDRGFDSPLHFGNGTRLTVT.

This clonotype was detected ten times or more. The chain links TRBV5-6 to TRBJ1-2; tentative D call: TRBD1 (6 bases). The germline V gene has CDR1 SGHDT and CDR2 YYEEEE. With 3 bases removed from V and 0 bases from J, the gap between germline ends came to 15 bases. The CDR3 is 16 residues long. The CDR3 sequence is CASSYGKGGANYGYTF. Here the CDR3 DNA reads TGTGCCAGCAGCTACGGAAAGGGGGGGGCTAACTATGGCTACACCTTC.

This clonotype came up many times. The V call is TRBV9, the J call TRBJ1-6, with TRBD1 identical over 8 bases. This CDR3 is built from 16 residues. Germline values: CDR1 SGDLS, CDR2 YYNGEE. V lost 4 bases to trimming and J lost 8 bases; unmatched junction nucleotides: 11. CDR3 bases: TGTGCCAGCAGCACAACCGTCGGACAGGGTGATTCACCCCTCCACTTT. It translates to CASSTTVGQGDSPLHF.

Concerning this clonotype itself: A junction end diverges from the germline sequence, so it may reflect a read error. The CDR3 nucleotides read TGCGGTGCTCAGAAGGGGAACGAGCAGTTCTTC. This translates into CGAQKGNEQFF. This chain joins TRBV20-1 and TRBJ2-1; D is possibly TRBD1 (5 bases). Germline-derived CDR1 and CDR2 are DFQATT and SNEGSKA (reference sequence). The CDR3 has 11 residues.

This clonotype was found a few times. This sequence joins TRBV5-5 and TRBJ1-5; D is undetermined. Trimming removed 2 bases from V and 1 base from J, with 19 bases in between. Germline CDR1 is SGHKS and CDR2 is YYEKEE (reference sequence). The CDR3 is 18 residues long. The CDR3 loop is CASSFHHGAIASNQPQHF. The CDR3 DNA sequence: TGTGCCAGCAGCTTTCATCATGGAGCTATCGCGAGCAATCAGCCCCAGCATTTT.

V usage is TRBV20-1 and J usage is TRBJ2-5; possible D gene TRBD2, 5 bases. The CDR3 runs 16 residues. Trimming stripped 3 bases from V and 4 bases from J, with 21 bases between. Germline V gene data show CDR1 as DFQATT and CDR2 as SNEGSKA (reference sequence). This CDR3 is CSASPLEDGKGETQYF. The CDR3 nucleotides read TGCAGTGCTAGCCCACTAGAAGACGGGAAGGGAGAGACCCAGTACTTC.

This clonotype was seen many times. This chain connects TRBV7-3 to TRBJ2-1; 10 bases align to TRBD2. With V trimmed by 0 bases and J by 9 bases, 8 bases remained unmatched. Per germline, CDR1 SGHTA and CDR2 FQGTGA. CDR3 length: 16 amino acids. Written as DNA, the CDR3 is TGTGCCAGCAGCTTAACCTCCAGCGGGGGGGCTGGTGAGCAGTTCTTC. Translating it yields CASSLTSSGGAGEQFF.